This is a list of T cell receptor beta chains from one sample in a study of T cells in Graves' hyperthyroidism and ophthalmopathy. TCRdb re-analysed the multiplex PCR reads in MiXCR, keeping a single row per CDR3 protein. Of more than 300,000 distinct CDR3 sequences detected, around 13% appear once; the ten largest clones hold just under 25%. Sequencing input: blood. These receptors all come from a woman aged 25 to 39 with Graves' hyperthyroidism. Both conserved end residues are part of each CDR3. Fields, in order: D gene, clone size, J gene, V gene, CDR3 DNA, CDR3 protein. A D gene is named only where the DNA matches it firmly. Size values are once, few and many counts, or a class for expanded clones, and some rows have none.

d_gene: -
abundance: many
j_gene: TRBJ1-5
v_gene: TRBV28
CDR3nt: TGTGCCAGCAGCCGAGACAGGATCAATCAGCCCCAGCATTTT
CDR3aa: CASSRDRINQPQHF

d_gene: -
abundance: few
j_gene: TRBJ2-2
v_gene: TRBV7-9
CDR3nt: TGTGCCAGCAGCTTTGAGGCCCCCACAAACACCGGGGAGCTGTTTTTT
CDR3aa: CASSFEAPTNTGELFF

d_gene: TRBD1
abundance: once
j_gene: TRBJ1-2
v_gene: TRBV18
CDR3nt: TGTGCCAGCTCACCTCTACCCGGACAGGCCTATGGCTACACCTTC
CDR3aa: CASSPLPGQAYGYTF

d_gene: TRBD1
abundance: -
j_gene: TRBJ2-4
v_gene: TRBV20-1
CDR3nt: TGCAGTGCTACAGACAGGGGGCGCGCAAACATTCAGTACTTC
CDR3aa: CSATDRGRANIQYF

d_gene: -
abundance: many
j_gene: TRBJ2-7
v_gene: TRBV28
CDR3nt: TGTGCCAGCAGCTCCCCCGGGACTTACAGCTCCTACGAGCAGTACTTC
CDR3aa: CASSSPGTYSSYEQYF

d_gene: TRBD1
abundance: few
j_gene: TRBJ1-3
v_gene: TRBV9
CDR3nt: TGTGCCAGCAGCGTAACAGCAGAGACAGGGTCTGGAAACACCATATATTTT
CDR3aa: CASSVTAETGSGNTIYF

d_gene: TRBD2
abundance: once
j_gene: TRBJ2-2
v_gene: TRBV6-2/TRBV6-3
CDR3nt: TGTGCCAGCAGACCGGACAGGGGACTAGCGGGATTGACCGGGGAGCTGTTTTTT
CDR3aa: CASRPDRGLAGLTGELFF

d_gene: -
abundance: -
j_gene: TRBJ1-2
v_gene: TRBV3-1
CDR3nt: TGTGCCAGCAGCGATACTTACGAGCAGCCCTATGGCTACACCTTC
CDR3aa: CASSDTYEQPYGYTF

d_gene: TRBD2
abundance: -
j_gene: TRBJ2-3
v_gene: TRBV19
CDR3nt: TGTGCCAGTACCAGTCGGCGGGAGGACACAGATACGCAGTATTTT
CDR3aa: CASTSRREDTDTQYF

d_gene: -
abundance: -
j_gene: TRBJ2-2
v_gene: TRBV4-2
CDR3nt: TGTGCCAGCAGCCCCCGGACTTATTCGAACACCGGGGAGCTGTTTTTT
CDR3aa: CASSPRTYSNTGELFF

d_gene: -
abundance: -
j_gene: TRBJ1-2
v_gene: TRBV20-1
CDR3nt: TGCAGAGCCCGGACGTTAGGGCCGTATGGCTACACCTTC
CDR3aa: CRARTLGPYGYTF

d_gene: -
abundance: -
j_gene: TRBJ1-2
v_gene: TRBV20-1
CDR3nt: TGCAGTGCTAGCGGATCCACCTGGGGCCATTATGGCTACACCTTC
CDR3aa: CSASGSTWGHYGYTF

d_gene: TRBD1
abundance: -
j_gene: TRBJ2-2
v_gene: TRBV27
CDR3nt: TGTGCCGGCCGGGACAGGGGGACCGGGGAGCTGTTTTTT
CDR3aa: CAGRDRGTGELFF

d_gene: TRBD1
abundance: few
j_gene: TRBJ2-1
v_gene: TRBV4-3
CDR3nt: TGCGCCAGCAGCCACGACAGGGTTAACTACAATGAGCAGTTCTTC
CDR3aa: CASSHDRVNYNEQFF

d_gene: -
abundance: -
j_gene: TRBJ2-1
v_gene: TRBV29-1
CDR3nt: TGCAGCGCTGCGGCTAGTCGATCCAATGAGCAGTTCTTC
CDR3aa: CSAAASRSNEQFF

d_gene: -
abundance: many
j_gene: TRBJ1-1
v_gene: TRBV28
CDR3nt: TGTGCCAGCAGAGGAGGCGGACCTGAAGCTTTCTTT
CDR3aa: CASRGGGPEAFF

d_gene: -
abundance: -
j_gene: TRBJ2-2
v_gene: TRBV6-1
CDR3nt: TGTGCCAGCATTCAGGGATCGAGCACCGGGGAGCTGTTTTTT
CDR3aa: CASIQGSSTGELFF

d_gene: TRBD2
abundance: -
j_gene: TRBJ2-3
v_gene: TRBV4-1
CDR3nt: TGCGCCAGCAGCCAGACCCTAGCGGGACCCTTGTATTTT
CDR3aa: CASSQTLAGPLYF

d_gene: -
abundance: -
j_gene: TRBJ1-2
v_gene: TRBV29-1
CDR3nt: TGCAGCGTTGGAGGCGGATCTAACTATGGCTACACCTTC
CDR3aa: CSVGGGSNYGYTF

d_gene: TRBD2
abundance: few
j_gene: TRBJ2-2
v_gene: TRBV4-2
CDR3nt: TGTGCCAGCAGCCAAGGCGGATGGCTAGCGGGAGATTTGAGGGAGCTGTTTTTT
CDR3aa: CASSQGGWLAGDLRELFF

d_gene: -
abundance: -
j_gene: TRBJ1-1
v_gene: TRBV7-9
CDR3nt: TGTGCCAGCAGCTCACAGGGAGGGGACACTGAAGCTTTCTTT
CDR3aa: CASSSQGGDTEAFF

d_gene: -
abundance: many
j_gene: TRBJ1-5
v_gene: TRBV11-2
CDR3nt: TGTGCCAGCAGCTTAGGACAGGCAATTCCTCAGCCCCAGCATTTT
CDR3aa: CASSLGQAIPQPQHF

d_gene: TRBD1
abundance: few
j_gene: TRBJ1-1
v_gene: TRBV29-1
CDR3nt: TGCAGCGCGGAGGGACAGAGGAACACTGAAGCTTTCTTT
CDR3aa: CSAEGQRNTEAFF

d_gene: -
abundance: many
j_gene: TRBJ1-2
v_gene: TRBV6-4
CDR3nt: TGTGCCAGCAGTGACTCCAGCTCTGATGGCTACACCTTC
CDR3aa: CASSDSSSDGYTF

d_gene: -
abundance: many
j_gene: TRBJ2-3
v_gene: TRBV5-1
CDR3nt: TGCGCCAGCAGCTTTACGGGGTGGGATACGCAGTATTTT
CDR3aa: CASSFTGWDTQYF

d_gene: TRBD2
abundance: -
j_gene: TRBJ2-2
v_gene: TRBV28
CDR3nt: TGTGCCAGCAGTCTCCGGTTAGCGGGATGGGCCGGGGAGCTGTTTTTT
CDR3aa: CASSLRLAGWAGELFF

d_gene: -
abundance: many
j_gene: TRBJ1-1
v_gene: TRBV7-2
CDR3nt: TGTGCCAGCAGCTTTACAAGGAGTACTGAAGCTTTCTTT
CDR3aa: CASSFTRSTEAFF

d_gene: -
abundance: few
j_gene: TRBJ1-2
v_gene: TRBV28
CDR3nt: TGTGCCAGCACCCAGGGCGGGGGGAACGGCTACACCTTC
CDR3aa: CASTQGGGNGYTF